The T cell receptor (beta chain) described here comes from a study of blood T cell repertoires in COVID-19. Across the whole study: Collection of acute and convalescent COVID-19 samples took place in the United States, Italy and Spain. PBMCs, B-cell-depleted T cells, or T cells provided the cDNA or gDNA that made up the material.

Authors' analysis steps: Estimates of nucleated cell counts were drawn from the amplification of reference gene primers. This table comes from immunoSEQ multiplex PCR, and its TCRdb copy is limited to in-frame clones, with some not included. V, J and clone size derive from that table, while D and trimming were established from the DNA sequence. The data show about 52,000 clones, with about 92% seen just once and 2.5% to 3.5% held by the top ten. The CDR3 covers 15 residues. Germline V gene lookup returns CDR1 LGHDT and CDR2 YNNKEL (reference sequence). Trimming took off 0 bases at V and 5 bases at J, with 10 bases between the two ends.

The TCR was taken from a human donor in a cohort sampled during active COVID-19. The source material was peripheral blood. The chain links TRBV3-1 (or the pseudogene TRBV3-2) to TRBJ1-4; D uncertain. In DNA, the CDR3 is TGTGCCAGCAGCCAAGATGTCAGAACAAATGAAAAACTGTTTTTT. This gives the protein CASSQDVRTNEKLFF.